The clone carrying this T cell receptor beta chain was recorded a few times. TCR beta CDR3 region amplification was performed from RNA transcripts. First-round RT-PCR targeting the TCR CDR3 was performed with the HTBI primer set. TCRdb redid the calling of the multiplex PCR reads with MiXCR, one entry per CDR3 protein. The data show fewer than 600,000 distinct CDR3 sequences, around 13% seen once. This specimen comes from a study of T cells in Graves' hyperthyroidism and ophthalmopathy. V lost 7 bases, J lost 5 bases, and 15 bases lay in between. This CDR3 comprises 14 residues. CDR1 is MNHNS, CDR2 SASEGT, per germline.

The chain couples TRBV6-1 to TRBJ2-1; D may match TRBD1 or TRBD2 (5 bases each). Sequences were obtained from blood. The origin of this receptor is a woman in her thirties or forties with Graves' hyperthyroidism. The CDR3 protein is CASTPGSPHNEQFF. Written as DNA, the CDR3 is TGTGCCAGCACCCCAGGGAGTCCCCACAATGAGCAGTTCTTC.